This TCR beta chain emerged from a study of CD4 T cells in relation to SARS-CoV-2 and coronaviruses (dated by TCRdb to about 2021). Notes on the research overall: In the ViraFEST assay, PBMCs were cultured with antigen for 10 days, after which TCR beta CDR3s were sequenced to identify antigen-specific clonal expansions. Expansion assays from other donors in the study were sequenced with a different, Illumina-based TCR-beta assay. Memory CD4+ T cell crossreactivity between SARS-CoV-2 and common cold coronavirus spike proteins was assessed at the TCR clonotype level in the study. Using patient-derived lymphoblastoid cell lines, the shared crossreactive spike epitopes were mapped to their HLA restriction. The Adaptive Biotechnologies TCR-sequencing kit was used for samples from a few pre-COVID donors and for the naive versus memory experiments, whereas the other data were Illumina-based. An HIV-1 Nef peptide pool or a no-peptide culture served as the negative reference condition.

The library was built by means of the immunoSEQ multiplex PCR assay. As for the authors' bioinformatics: During preprocessing, nonproductive sequences were removed, as were CDR3s that did not start with C, did not end with F or W, or were shorter than 7 amino acids. Antigen-specific clonotypes were called with the MANAFEST web app on the basis of expansion relative to the reference and to other culture wells. A clone was considered positive if the clone showed significant expansion compared with the reference culture in 2 of 3 replicate wells at an FDR below 0.05. Positive clones also required significant expansion versus all other tandem wells and an odds ratio above 5. Pairwise Levenshtein distance, computed with the stringdist R package after three terminal residues were trimmed from each end, was used as the measure of CDR3 homology. TCRdb took over this immuneACCESS table, retaining in-frame rearrangements with V and J assigned. Such tables are incomplete; in checked studies, under half of the missing clones stem from an unresolved V gene, and the remainder is unexplained. That table is the source of V, J and clone size, and D and trimming were worked out from the DNA. The sample table shows tens of thousands of clones, and less than 75% are seen once. 16% of the sample comes from the top ten.

This clone showed up just once. Its cognate antigen has yet to be identified. Per-base qualities were not stored, and no clone one base away is much larger. According to the germline V gene, CDR1 reads MNHEY and CDR2 reads SVGEGT. The CDR3 runs 12 residues from the cysteine to the phenylalanine. Only the CDR3 part of the read is kept: 36 bases, read in frame from the first base. Trimming removed 2 bases from V and 12 bases from J, leaving 11 bases between the germline ends. The paper as a whole reports these results and caveats: In about 60% of donors, memory CD4+ clonotypes turned up that crossrecognized SARS-CoV-2 and at least one common cold coronavirus spike. Since the crossreactivity analysis centred on spike protein, crossreactivity against other viral proteins was not assessed. Small numbers of patients and of tested TCRs limited the study. Because no donor provided both pre-pandemic and post-infection samples, tracing the source of pre-existing responses was limited. Crossreactive clones showed significantly weaker SARS-CoV-2-driven expansion than monoreactive clones, consistent with antigenic imprinting.

CD4+ T cells from unexposed donors were collected before the COVID-19 pandemic (2011-2018). After 10 to 11 days of culture, CD4+ T cells were isolated with the EasySep CD4+ T cell isolation kit. Unexposed donor CD4+ T cells were tested for reactivity to SARS-CoV-2 S and N and four common cold coronavirus spike pools, as cell number allowed. Each well received 2.2 million or so PBMCs, cultured in IMDM supplemented with about 5.4% human AB serum and about 10 IU/ml IL-2. Half of the culture medium was replaced with fresh IL-2-containing medium on days 3 and 7. Triplicate replicate wells were generally used for each peptide culture condition. The leukapheresis product used for the unexposed donors was purchased from a commercial source. Ficoll-Paque PLUS gradient centrifugation was used to isolate PBMCs from leukapheresis product or whole blood. The PBMCs went either fresh into the expansion assay or into cryopreservation at -140 degrees C. The QIAamp Micro DNA Kit was used to extract genomic DNA from the CD4+ T cells.

The rearrangement combines TRBV6-2 or TRBV6-3 with TRBJ1-5, and perhaps TRBD1 as D gene, on 5 matching bases. What was sequenced was CD4+ T cells from PBMCs, cultured in vitro. The sequence was collected from a human donor in good health. In nucleotides, the sequence is TGTGCCAGCAGTTACCCTGGGACCCGCCAGCATTTT. The resulting protein is CASSYPGTRQHF.